These 8 T cell receptor beta chains originate from one sample sequenced in a study of control samples from healthy donors and cancer patients. Assay used: immunoSEQ multiplex PCR; TCRdb lists only in-frame clones, some missing. The sample contains roughly 59,000 clones, more than 85% of which appear only once. The sequencing sample was made of PBMCs. Every receptor here comes from a man aged 35 to 55 with colorectal cancer.

V is TRBV19 and J is TRBJ2-1; 8 bases agree with TRBD2. The V gene end was trimmed by 4 bases and the J gene end by 0 bases; junction bases not matched to a gene: 2. The CDR3 covers 15 residues. CDR1 is LNHDA, CDR2 SQIVND, per germline (reference sequence). DNA of the CDR3: TGTGCCAGTAGTACCCTAGCGGGCTCCTACAATGAGCAGTTCTTC. This translates into CASSTLAGSYNEQFF.

The rearrangement uses TRBV2 and TRBJ1-4; D call uncertain. Trimming left V 7 bases short and J 4 bases short, with 13 bases between. The CDR3 length is 14 residues. CDR1 is SNHLY and CDR2 is FYNNEI in the germline V gene. The CDR3 protein is CASTKGISNEKLFF. The DNA of the CDR3 is TGTGCCAGCACTAAAGGGATTAGTAATGAAAAACTGTTTTTT.

This chain uses TRBV4-1 with TRBJ1-4; D is unresolved. CDR1 is MGHRA and CDR2 is YSYEKL in the germline V gene. Trimming cost V 1 base and J 6 bases, with 12 bases left between them. The CDR3 extends over 15 amino acids. The CDR3 region has the DNA TGCGCCAGCAGCCAAGGTCTCGGCTTGTATGAAAAACTGTTTTTT. Amino acid sequence: CASSQGLGLYEKLFF.

The V call is TRBV2, the J call TRBJ1-3; D unresolved. V was clipped by 8 bases and J by 8 bases, with 7 bases between them. In germline, CDR1 is SNHLY, CDR2 FYNNEI. CDR3 length: 10 amino acids. CDR3 region: CASSGYTIYF. The DNA of the CDR3 is TGTGCCAGCTCCGGATACACCATATATTTT. Based on the CDR3 plus reference TRBV2 and TRBJ1-3, the full variable domain is EPEVTQTPSHQVTQMGQEVILRCVPISNHLYFYWYRQILGQKVEFLVSFYNNEISEKSEIFDDQFSVERPDGSNFTLKIRSTKLEDSAMYFCASSGYTIYFGEGSWLTVV.

The chain carries TRBV3-1 (or the pseudogene TRBV3-2) and TRBJ2-5, with a tentative D call TRBD1 (6 bases). Germline V CDR1 and CDR2: LGHDT, YNNKEL (reference sequence). V was clipped by 6 bases and J by 0 bases, with 23 bases between them. The CDR3 loop spans 18 amino acids. The CDR3 DNA is TGTGCCAGCAGAGGGGGTGCCCACCGTCGGCCCTACCAAGAGACCCAGTACTTC. Its protein is CASRGGAHRRPYQETQYF.

The chain carries TRBV11-2 and TRBJ2-7; 8 bases fit TRBD2. The CDR3 is 17 amino acids. CDR1 SGHAT and CDR2 FQNNGV come from the germline V gene. J lost 0 bases, V lost 1 base, and 8 bases had no gene match. The CDR3 spells CASSLVGSGGNSYEQYF. CDR3 in DNA: TGTGCCAGCAGCTTAGTGGGGAGCGGGGGAAACTCCTACGAGCAGTACTTC. Looking up the rest from reference TRBV11-2 and TRBJ2-7 gives the full variable domain: EAGVAQSPRYKIIEKRQSVAFWCNPISGHATLYWYQQILGQGPKLLIQFQNNGVVDDSQLPKDRFSAERLKGVDSTLKIQPAKLEDSAVYLCASSLVGSGGNSYEQYFGPGTRLTVT.

The chain has TRBV5-4 and TRBJ1-3; TRBD1 is a possible D gene (6 bases). This CDR3 is 13 amino acids long. Trimming pared 2 bases from V and 4 bases from J, leaving 7 bases between. Germline CDR1 and CDR2: SGHNT and YYREEE (reference sequence). The CDR3 loop reads CASSLTGGNTIYF. CDR3 DNA: TGTGCCAGCAGCTTAACAGGGGGAAACACCATATATTTT.

The CDR3 region has the DNA TGTGCCAGCAGTGCAGGTCTGAGCGGGGGGAGGTGGGCCCAGTACTTC. It is translated as CASSAGLSGGRWAQYF. This rearrangement joins TRBV2 to TRBJ2-5, with TRBD2 matching 9 bases. The CDR3 consists of 16 residues. The ends lost 4 bases at V and 9 bases at J; junction bases unmatched: 15. Per the germline V gene, CDR1 is SNHLY and CDR2 is FYNNEI.